This is a list of T cell receptor beta chains from one sample in a study of blood T cell repertoires in COVID-19. Here immunoSEQ multiplex PCR was the method, and the copy in TCRdb shows in-frame clones only, minus some. The table shows approximately 25,000 clones, with about four fifths occurring only once. Material: peripheral blood. The origin of the receptors is a man aged 50-60 years with COVID-19, enrolled during active disease. CDR3s include the opening cysteine and the closing phenylalanine or tryptophan. D genes are given only for firm matches. For some rows the clone size is stated as once, few or many, or as a class when expanded; others skip it.

d_gene: TRBD1
v_gene: TRBV6-5
j_gene: TRBJ2-7
abundance: -
CDR3nt: TGTGCCAGCAGTCTTGACAGGGCCGAGCAGTACTTC
CDR3aa: CASSLDRAEQYF

d_gene: TRBD2
v_gene: TRBV5-1
j_gene: TRBJ2-1
abundance: once
CDR3nt: TGCGCCAGCAGCATCGGGACTAGCGGGAGCAATGAGCAGTTCTTC
CDR3aa: CASSIGTSGSNEQFF

d_gene: -
v_gene: TRBV5-4
j_gene: TRBJ1-2
abundance: -
CDR3nt: TGTGCCAGCAGCTCGGGGGGGGATGGCTACACCTTC
CDR3aa: CASSSGGDGYTF

d_gene: -
v_gene: TRBV5-4
j_gene: TRBJ2-1
abundance: -
CDR3nt: TGTGCCAGCAGCTTGGGTCCCAGGGTCCTTCGTAGCAATGAGCAGTTCTTC
CDR3aa: CASSLGPRVLRSNEQFF

d_gene: -
v_gene: TRBV7-8
j_gene: TRBJ2-6
abundance: -
CDR3nt: TGTGCCAGCAGCCCCCCAACCCGGAGCCCTGGGGCCAACGTCCTGACTTTC
CDR3aa: CASSPPTRSPGANVLTF

d_gene: -
v_gene: TRBV28
j_gene: TRBJ1-6
abundance: -
CDR3nt: TGTGCCAGCTGCAGGGGTTGGGGTAATTCACCCCTCCACTTT
CDR3aa: CASCRGWGNSPLHF

d_gene: -
v_gene: TRBV19
j_gene: TRBJ1-2
abundance: -
CDR3nt: TGTGCCAGCAATTTACAGGGCTCGTATGGCTACACCTTC
CDR3aa: CASNLQGSYGYTF

d_gene: TRBD1
v_gene: TRBV6-5
j_gene: TRBJ2-5
abundance: -
CDR3nt: TGTGCCAGCAGTTACTCCACAGGGGGAAGCGAGACCCAGTACTTC
CDR3aa: CASSYSTGGSETQYF

d_gene: -
v_gene: TRBV6-2/TRBV6-3
j_gene: TRBJ1-5
abundance: -
CDR3nt: TGTGCCAGCAGTTACTCCAACAGGGATTCCTTTAGCAATCAGCCCCAGCATTTT
CDR3aa: CASSYSNRDSFSNQPQHF

d_gene: TRBD2
v_gene: TRBV7-2
j_gene: TRBJ2-3
abundance: -
CDR3nt: TGTGCCAGCAGCTTAGAAGCTCGGGGGGCAGATACGCAGTATTTT
CDR3aa: CASSLEARGADTQYF

d_gene: TRBD2
v_gene: TRBV4-2
j_gene: TRBJ2-3
abundance: -
CDR3nt: TGTGCCAGCAGCCAAGGACTAGCGGGAGGGCCTAGCACAGATACGCAGTATTTT
CDR3aa: CASSQGLAGGPSTDTQYF

d_gene: -
v_gene: TRBV20-1
j_gene: TRBJ2-5
abundance: few
CDR3nt: TGCAGTGCTAGTAAACAGCAAGAGACCCAGTACTTC
CDR3aa: CSASKQQETQYF

d_gene: TRBD1
v_gene: TRBV7-2
j_gene: TRBJ2-5
abundance: -
CDR3nt: TGTGCCAGCAGCTTAGGTGTCGGACAGGGACAGACCCAGTACTTC
CDR3aa: CASSLGVGQGQTQYF

d_gene: TRBD2
v_gene: TRBV5-1
j_gene: TRBJ2-1
abundance: once
CDR3nt: TGCGCCAGCAGCTCAGGGACTAGCGGGAGGAATGAGCAGTTCTTC
CDR3aa: CASSSGTSGRNEQFF

d_gene: TRBD2
v_gene: TRBV24-1
j_gene: TRBJ2-1
abundance: -
CDR3nt: TGTGCCACCAGTGACCCTATAGCGGGAGAGAGGGGTAACAATGAGCAGTTCTTC
CDR3aa: CATSDPIAGERGNNEQFF

d_gene: TRBD1
v_gene: TRBV19
j_gene: TRBJ1-1
abundance: -
CDR3nt: TGTGCCAGTAGTATAAGGTGGGGGACAGGGAACACTGAAGCTTTCTTT
CDR3aa: CASSIRWGTGNTEAFF

d_gene: TRBD2
v_gene: TRBV7-2
j_gene: TRBJ2-3
abundance: -
CDR3nt: TGTGCCAGCAGCTTAGATACGGGGACTACCCTCACAGATACGCAGTATTTT
CDR3aa: CASSLDTGTTLTDTQYF

d_gene: -
v_gene: TRBV14
j_gene: TRBJ1-2
abundance: -
CDR3nt: TGTGCCAGCAGCCAAGAAGGGGCCGCGGCAGGGCTTGGTTCCTATGGCTACACCTTC
CDR3aa: CASSQEGAAAGLGSYGYTF

d_gene: -
v_gene: TRBV4-2
j_gene: TRBJ2-7
abundance: -
CDR3nt: TGTGCCAGCAGCCAACCCCCCCGGGTCCCGAGCTTC
CDR3aa: CASSQPPRVPSF

d_gene: TRBD1
v_gene: TRBV30
j_gene: TRBJ2-7
abundance: -
CDR3nt: TGTGCCTGGAATGTCAGGGGGCAAACCTACGAGCAGTACTTC
CDR3aa: CAWNVRGQTYEQYF

d_gene: -
v_gene: TRBV11-2
j_gene: TRBJ2-2
abundance: -
CDR3nt: TGTGCCAGCAAAGGCAGGGTCACCGGGGAGCTGTTTTTT
CDR3aa: CASKGRVTGELFF

d_gene: -
v_gene: TRBV13
j_gene: TRBJ1-1
abundance: -
CDR3nt: TGTGCCAGCCGCAGGTCCACTGAAGCTTTCTTT
CDR3aa: CASRRSTEAFF

d_gene: TRBD1
v_gene: TRBV13
j_gene: TRBJ1-1
abundance: few
CDR3nt: TGTGCCAGCAGCTTAGGGAGACAGGGGAGCACTGAAGCTTTCTTT
CDR3aa: CASSLGRQGSTEAFF